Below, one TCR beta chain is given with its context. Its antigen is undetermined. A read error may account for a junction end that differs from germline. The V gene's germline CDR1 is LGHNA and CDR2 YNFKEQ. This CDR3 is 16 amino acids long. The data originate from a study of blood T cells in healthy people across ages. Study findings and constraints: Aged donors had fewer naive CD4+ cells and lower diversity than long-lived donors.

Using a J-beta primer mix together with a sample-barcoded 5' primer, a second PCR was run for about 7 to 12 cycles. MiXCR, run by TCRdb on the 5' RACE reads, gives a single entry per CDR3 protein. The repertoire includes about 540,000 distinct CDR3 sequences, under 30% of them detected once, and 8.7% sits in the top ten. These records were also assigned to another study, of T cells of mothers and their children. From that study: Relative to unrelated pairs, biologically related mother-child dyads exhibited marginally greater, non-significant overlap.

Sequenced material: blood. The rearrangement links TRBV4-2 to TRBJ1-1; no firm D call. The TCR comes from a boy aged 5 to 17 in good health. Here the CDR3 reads CASSRRAETGKTEAFF. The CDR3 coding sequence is TGTGCCAGCAGCCGCCGGGCCGAGACGGGGAAAACTGAGGCTTTCTTT.